One sample yielded the 10 T cell receptor beta chains listed below, sequenced in a study of blood T cells in healthy people across ages. PCR was performed a second time for about 7 to 11 cycles using a sample-barcoded 5' primer and a J-beta primer mix. TCRdb analysed the 5' RACE reads with MiXCR anew, one entry per CDR3 protein. The sample includes about 1.6 million distinct CDR3 sequences, about 35% seen only once; the top ten take approximately 10%. The specimen sequenced was blood. These receptor sequences come from a woman in her 30s in good health.

The rearrangement uses TRBV4-2 and TRBJ2-3; D is tentatively TRBD1 or TRBD2 (5 bases each). Trimming cost V 3 bases and J 4 bases, with 26 bases left between them. This CDR3 region has 19 residues. Germline V gene sequence: CDR1 LGHNA, CDR2 YNFKEQ. The DNA of the CDR3 is TGTGCCAGCAGCCAGACGGTCCGGGACCCCGCCTCCCGGGCAGATACGCAGTATTTT. It yields the protein CASSQTVRDPASRADTQYF.

The chain carries TRBV3-1 and TRBJ2-1; D is unresolved. Germline CDR1 LGHDT, CDR2 YNNKEL (reference sequence). Between the trimmed V and J ends, which lost 3 bases and 13 bases, there was a span of 7 bases. This CDR3 region has 10 residues. As DNA, the CDR3 is TGTGCCAGCAGCCAGGAGACCCAGTTCTTC. Encoded protein: CASSQETQFF.

This clonotype has a handful of counts. The genes are TRBV12-3 or TRBV12-4 and TRBJ1-3; 7 bases match TRBD1. Losses at the gene ends were 9 bases for V and 1 base for J; bases not matched to a gene: 3. This CDR3 has 13 residues. CDR3 region: CASGDSSGNTIYF. The CDR3 region has the DNA TGTGCCAGTGGGGACAGTTCTGGAAACACCATATATTTT.

The genes are TRBV3-1 and TRBJ2-4; D possibly corresponds to TRBD2 (5 bases). Judging by the DNA end, TRBJ2-7 fits better; the J call may be wrong. Germline V lookup: CDR1 LGHDT, CDR2 YNNKEL (reference sequence). This CDR3 is built from 13 residues. CDR3 in amino acids: CASSHRGFYEQYF. CDR3 in DNA: TGTGCCAGCAGCCATCGGGGATTCTACGAGCAGTACTTC.

The rearrangement links TRBV10-3 to TRBJ2-1; possibly TRBD2 for D (6 bases). The CDR3 is 17 amino acids. The ends were cut back, 0 bases at V and 4 bases at J, with 16 bases in the middle. Germline V gene data show CDR1 as ENHRY and CDR2 as SYGVKD. This CDR3 is CAISESSGGSGYNEQFF. The CDR3 DNA is TGTGCCATCAGTGAGTCGAGTGGGGGGAGCGGATACAATGAGCAGTTCTTC.

V and J are TRBV30 and TRBJ2-5; TRBD2 matches at 9 bases. Losses at the gene ends were 0 bases for V and 5 bases for J; bases not matched to a gene: 4. Germline CDR1 reads GTSNPN; CDR2 reads SVGIG (reference sequence). The CDR3 runs 14 residues. The CDR3 bases are TGTGCCTGGAGTGTACTAGCGGGCACGGAGACCCAGTACTTC. Translating it yields CAWSVLAGTETQYF.

The chain couples TRBV27 to TRBJ2-3, with a possible D match to TRBD2 (5 bases). This CDR3 contains 14 residues. With 5 bases removed from V and 5 bases from J, the gap between germline ends came to 14 bases. The germline CDR1 and CDR2 sequences are MNHEY and SMNVEV (reference sequence). CDR3 in amino acids: CASSLLDGKDTQYF. The CDR3 coding sequence is TGTGCCAGCAGTCTACTAGACGGGAAAGATACGCAGTATTTT.

V and J are TRBV5-1 and TRBJ2-3, with 10 bases matching TRBD2. This CDR3 region has 16 residues. The germline gives CDR1 SGHRS, CDR2 YFSETQ. V shed 2 bases and J 2 bases; nucleotides not matched to a gene: 5. The CDR3 reads CASSFSGGTSTDTQYF. For the CDR3, the DNA is TGCGCCAGCAGCTTTAGCGGGGGGACGTCCACAGATACGCAGTATTTT.

This clonotype was found once. The junction does not match germline at one end; this may be a read error. The rearrangement links TRBV12-3 or TRBV12-4 to TRBJ2-3, with 8 bases lining up with TRBD1. The CDR3 sequence is 15 residues long. CDR3 nucleotide sequence: TGTGCCAGCGCGAGGGGGACAGGTAGAACAGATATGCAGTATTTT. Translating gives CASARGTGRTDMQYF.

This clonotype showed up just a few times. The chain uses TRBV3-1 and TRBJ2-1; D remains unclear. The V and J ends lost 3 bases and 0 bases respectively, with 12 bases between them. This CDR3 is built from 16 residues. The germline gives CDR1 LGHDT, CDR2 YNNKEL (reference sequence). The CDR3 region has the DNA TGTGCCAGCAGCCAGAGCCTCTCTAGCTCCTACAATGAGCAGTTCTTC. It specifies CASSQSLSSSYNEQFF.